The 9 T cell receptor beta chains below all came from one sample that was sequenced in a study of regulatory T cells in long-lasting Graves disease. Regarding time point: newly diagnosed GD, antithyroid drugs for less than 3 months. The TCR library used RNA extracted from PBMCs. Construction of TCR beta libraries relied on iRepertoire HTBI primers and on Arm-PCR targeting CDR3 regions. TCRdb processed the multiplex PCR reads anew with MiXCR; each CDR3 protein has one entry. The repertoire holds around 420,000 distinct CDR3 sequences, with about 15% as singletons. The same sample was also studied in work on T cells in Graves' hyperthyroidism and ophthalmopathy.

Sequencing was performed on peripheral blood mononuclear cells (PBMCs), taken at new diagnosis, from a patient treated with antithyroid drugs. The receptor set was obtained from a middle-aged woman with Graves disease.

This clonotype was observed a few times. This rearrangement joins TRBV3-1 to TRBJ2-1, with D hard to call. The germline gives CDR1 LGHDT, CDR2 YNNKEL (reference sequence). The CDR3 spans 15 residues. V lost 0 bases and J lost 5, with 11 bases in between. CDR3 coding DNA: TGTGCCAGCAGCCAAGAAAAGGGCCTCAACAATGAGCAGTTCTTC. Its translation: CASSQEKGLNNEQFF.

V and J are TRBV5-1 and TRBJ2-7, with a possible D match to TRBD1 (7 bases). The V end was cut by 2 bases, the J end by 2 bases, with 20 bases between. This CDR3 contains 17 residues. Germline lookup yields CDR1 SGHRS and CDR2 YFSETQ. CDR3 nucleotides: TGCGCCAGCAGCTTTGACGCCCCAGGGGGGAAACCCTACGAGCAGTACTTC. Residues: CASSFDAPGGKPYEQYF.

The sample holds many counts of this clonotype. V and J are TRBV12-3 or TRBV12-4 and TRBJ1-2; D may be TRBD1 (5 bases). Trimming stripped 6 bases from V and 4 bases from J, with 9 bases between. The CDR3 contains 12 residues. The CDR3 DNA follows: TGTGCCAGCAGCGGGACGGCCTATGGCTACACCTTC. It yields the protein CASSGTAYGYTF.

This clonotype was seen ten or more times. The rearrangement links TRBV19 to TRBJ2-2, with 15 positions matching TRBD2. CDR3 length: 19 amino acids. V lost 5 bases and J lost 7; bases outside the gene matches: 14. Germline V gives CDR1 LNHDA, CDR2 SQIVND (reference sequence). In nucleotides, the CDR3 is TGTGCCAGTAGTCACCGCCGGACTAGCGGGAGGGAGGGAGGCGGGGAGCTGTTTTTT. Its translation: CASSHRRTSGREGGGELFF.

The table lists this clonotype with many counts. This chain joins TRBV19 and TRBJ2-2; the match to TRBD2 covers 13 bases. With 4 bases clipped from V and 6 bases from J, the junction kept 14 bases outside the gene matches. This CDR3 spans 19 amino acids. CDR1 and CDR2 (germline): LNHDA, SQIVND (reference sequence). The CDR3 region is CASSTPPGLAGVSPGELFF. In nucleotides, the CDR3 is TGTGCCAGTAGTACCCCCCCCGGACTAGCGGGAGTATCCCCCGGGGAGCTGTTTTTT.

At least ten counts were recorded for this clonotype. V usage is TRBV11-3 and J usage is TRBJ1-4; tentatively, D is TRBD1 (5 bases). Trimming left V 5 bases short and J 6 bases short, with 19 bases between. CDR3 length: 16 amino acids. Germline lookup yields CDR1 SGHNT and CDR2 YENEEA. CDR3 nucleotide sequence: TGTGCCAGCAGCCCTGGGGGTCTCCTGGCGCATGAAAAACTGTTTTTT. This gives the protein CASSPGGLLAHEKLFF.

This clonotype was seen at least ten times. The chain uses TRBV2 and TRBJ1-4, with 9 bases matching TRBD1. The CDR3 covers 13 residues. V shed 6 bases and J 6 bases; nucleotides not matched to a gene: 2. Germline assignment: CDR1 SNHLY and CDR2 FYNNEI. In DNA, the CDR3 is TGTGCCAGCAGAGGGACAGGGTATGAAAAACTGTTTTTT. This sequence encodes CASRGTGYEKLFF.

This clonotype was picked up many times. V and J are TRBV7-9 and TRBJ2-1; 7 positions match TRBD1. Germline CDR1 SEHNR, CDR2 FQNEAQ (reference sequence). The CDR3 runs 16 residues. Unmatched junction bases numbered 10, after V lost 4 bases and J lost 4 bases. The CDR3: CASSSETGMSYNEQFF. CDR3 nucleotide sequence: TGTGCCAGCAGCTCTGAGACAGGGATGAGTTACAATGAGCAGTTCTTC.

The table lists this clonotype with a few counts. The CDR3 DNA is TGCAGTGCTAGAGATCCGGCGCACGACAATGAGCAGTTCTTC. Amino acids: CSARDPAHDNEQFF. This chain links TRBV20-1 with TRBJ2-1; D unresolved. The germline V and J ends were trimmed by 0 bases and 5 bases, with 11 bases remaining between them. In germline, CDR1 is DFQATT, CDR2 SNEGSKA (reference sequence). The CDR3 has 14 residues.